Given below is one TCR beta chain in context. Each donor's blood draw was approximately 10 milliliters of peripheral blood. Primed by a sample-barcoded 5' primer and a J-beta primer mix, a second PCR proceeded for 7 to 11 cycles. Through a template-switch adaptor with 12 random nucleotides, each cDNA molecule received a tag. TCRdb redid the calling of the 5' RACE reads with MiXCR, one entry per CDR3 protein. Among about 650,000 distinct CDR3 sequences, roughly 30% were seen once, and the ten largest hold roughly 14%. V lost 1 base, J lost 3 bases, and 7 bases lay in between. Per germline, CDR1 SGHTA and CDR2 FQGNSA. The CDR3 is 13 residues long. This sample is part of a study of blood T cells in healthy people across ages.

Input material: blood. The chain employs TRBV7-2 and TRBJ2-7; D unclear. The sequence was collected from a woman of 80 years or more in good health. CDR3 in amino acids: CASSLEPVYEQYF. CDR3 coding DNA: TGTGCCAGCAGCTTAGAACCCGTCTACGAGCAGTACTTC. Using reference TRBV7-2 and TRBJ2-7 for the parts outside the CDR3, the full variable domain is GAGVSQSPSNKVTEKGKDVELRCDPISGHTALYWYRQSLGQGLEFLIYFQGNSAPDKSGLPSDRFSAERTGGSVSTLTIQRTQQEDSAVYLCASSLEPVYEQYFGPGTRLTVT.